The 8 T cell receptor beta chains in this list originate from one sample, sequenced in a study of T-cell memory formation after mild COVID-19. Each CDR3 protein gets one entry after TCRdb re-called the 5' RACE reads with MiXCR. The sample lists more than 200,000 distinct CDR3 sequences; less than 20% were seen once. Sequencing was performed on PBMCs or a T cell subset sorted from them (not recorded which). Source of these receptors: a man aged 18 to 29 who had mild COVID-19 (a few samples of this study predate the infection). Cell type and time point are not known.

In this sample, this clonotype turned up many times. The chain links TRBV3-1 to TRBJ1-5, with D tentatively TRBD1 (5 bases). Germline values: CDR1 LGHDT, CDR2 YNNKEL (reference sequence). CDR3 length: 14 amino acids. V was trimmed by 5 bases and J by 6 bases, leaving 14 bases between them. CDR3 sequence reads: CASSSSGGTQPQHF. CDR3 coding DNA: TGTGCCAGCAGCTCCTCGGGGGGGACTCAGCCCCAGCATTTT.

This clonotype was picked up a small number of times. The chain uses TRBV6-6 and TRBJ2-1; 9 nucleotides line up with TRBD2. CDR1 and CDR2 from the germline V gene are MNHNY and SVGAGI (reference sequence). The CDR3 contains 16 residues. V shed 10 bases, J shed 8 bases, and the junction held 18 bases outside the gene matches. The CDR3 region has the DNA TGTGCCACCCGGGAAAGTGCGGGGGGGAATCCCTATGAGCAGTTCTTC. Residues: CATRESAGGNPYEQFF.

This clonotype was counted between two and nine times. The rearrangement links TRBV7-6 to TRBJ2-1; TRBD1 matches 9 bases. The CDR3 is 17 residues long. Per the germline V gene, CDR1 is SGHVS and CDR2 is FNYEAQ. J was trimmed by 8 bases and V by 2 bases; bases with no gene match: 13. The CDR3 DNA reads as TGTGCCAGCAGCTTAAGGGCCCCGGGACAGGGTAAACATGAGCAGTTCTTC. Amino acids: CASSLRAPGQGKHEQFF.

A few counts support this clonotype. A much more abundant neighbour one base away suggests this may be a read error. This rearrangement joins TRBV5-1 to TRBJ2-3; no reliable D call. This CDR3 is 13 amino acids long. The germline V and J ends were trimmed by 0 bases and 4 bases, with 6 bases remaining between them. The germline gives CDR1 SGHRS, CDR2 YFSETQ. CDR3 nucleotides: TGCGCCAGCAGCTTGGGGCCCGCAGATACGCAGTATTTT. Translated: CASSLGPADTQYF.

This clonotype has a handful of counts. The chain uses TRBV20-1 and TRBJ2-3; 13 nucleotides line up with TRBD2. This CDR3 has 14 amino acids. V shed 6 bases and J 7 bases; nucleotides not matched to a gene: 7. The germline gives CDR1 DFQATT, CDR2 SNEGSKA (reference sequence). The CDR3 region is CSAMTSGGWNTQYF. DNA of the CDR3: TGCAGTGCGATGACTAGCGGGGGGTGGAATACGCAGTATTTT.

Only a few counts were recorded for this clonotype. The CDR3 loop reads CASRRHGNQPQHF. CDR3 nucleotides: TGTGCCAGCCGACGACATGGCAATCAGCCCCAGCATTTT. This sequence joins TRBV6-2 or TRBV6-3 and TRBJ1-5, with D unresolved. From germline, CDR1 is MNHEY and CDR2 SVGEGT. This CDR3 is 13 amino acids long. V was cut by 8 bases and J by 2 bases, with 10 bases left in between.

This clonotype was seen at least ten times. The V call is TRBV3-1, the J call TRBJ2-2, with D perhaps given as TRBD1 or TRBD2 (5 bases each). Germline V gene data show CDR1 as LGHDT and CDR2 as YNNKEL (reference sequence). V lost 3 bases, J lost 4 bases, and 15 bases lay in between. The CDR3 has 16 residues. CDR3 loop: CASSHLWAGTTGELFF. DNA of the CDR3: TGTGCCAGCAGCCATTTGTGGGCAGGGACCACCGGGGAGCTGTTTTTT.

V and J are TRBV20-1 and TRBJ2-3, with 9 bases aligning to TRBD2. CDR3 length: 13 amino acids. V trimming: 7 bases; J trimming: 5 bases; junction bases outside the gene matches: 7. Germline V gene data show CDR1 as DFQATT and CDR2 as SNEGSKA (reference sequence). The CDR3 nucleotides are TGCAGTGGAGAGGCGGGGGGGCAAGATACGCAGTATTTT. Residues: CSGEAGGQDTQYF.